The 4 T cell receptor beta chains in this list originate from one sample, sequenced in a study of shared T cell receptors in the human thymus. Sequencing used immunoSEQ multiplex PCR; TCRdb keeps in-frame clones, though not all of them. Among hundreds of thousands of clones, roughly 94% were seen once, and the ten largest hold about 0.02%. The specimen was thymocytes. The receptors come from a human donor.

This clone was recorded only once. The V call is TRBV6-4, the J call TRBJ2-1, with 7 bases matching TRBD2. J lost 3 bases, V lost 5 bases, and 10 bases had no gene match. The CDR3 loop spans 16 amino acids. CDR1 is MRHNA, CDR2 SNTAGT, per germline. CDR3 sequence (DNA): TGTGCCAGCAGTCAAAGGTCTAGCGGACTCTACAATGAGCAGTTCTTC. Translating it yields CASSQRSSGLYNEQFF.

This chain links TRBV5-1 with TRBJ2-7, with 8 bases matching TRBD2. J gave up 7 bases and V 4 bases, and 13 bases lay outside the gene matches. This CDR3 is 15 amino acids long. The germline gives CDR1 SGHRS, CDR2 YFSETQ. As DNA, the CDR3 is TGCGCCAGCAGCCCGCCGGGACTAGTTCCGAGGGAGCAGTACTTC. Translation: CASSPPGLVPREQYF. Full variable domain (outside the CDR3, taken from reference TRBV5-1 and TRBJ2-7): KAGVTQTPRYLIKTRGQQVTLSCSPISGHRSVSWYQQTPGQGLQFLFEYFSETQRNKGNFPGRFSGRQFSNSRSEMNVSTLELGDSALYLCASSPPGLVPREQYFGPGTRLTVT.

The rearrangement joins TRBV11-3 to TRBJ2-1; D is uncertain. The CDR3 runs to 16 residues. Germline values: CDR1 SGHNT, CDR2 YENEEA. Deletions cut 3 bases from V and 1 base from J, with 13 bases between. The CDR3 region is CASSLGLGHSYNEQFF. The CDR3 DNA sequence: TGTGCCAGCAGCTTGGGCCTCGGCCATTCCTACAATGAGCAGTTCTTC.

This chain joins TRBV5-1 and TRBJ2-3; 10 nucleotides align to TRBD2. This CDR3 contains 17 residues. The trim removed 0 bases at V and 5 bases at J, leaving 9 bases unmatched. CDR1 is SGHRS, CDR2 YFSETQ, per germline. CDR3 nucleotide sequence: TGCGCCAGCAGCTTGGATCCTAGCGGGAGTCTTTTAGATACGCAGTATTTT. The encoded protein is CASSLDPSGSLLDTQYF.